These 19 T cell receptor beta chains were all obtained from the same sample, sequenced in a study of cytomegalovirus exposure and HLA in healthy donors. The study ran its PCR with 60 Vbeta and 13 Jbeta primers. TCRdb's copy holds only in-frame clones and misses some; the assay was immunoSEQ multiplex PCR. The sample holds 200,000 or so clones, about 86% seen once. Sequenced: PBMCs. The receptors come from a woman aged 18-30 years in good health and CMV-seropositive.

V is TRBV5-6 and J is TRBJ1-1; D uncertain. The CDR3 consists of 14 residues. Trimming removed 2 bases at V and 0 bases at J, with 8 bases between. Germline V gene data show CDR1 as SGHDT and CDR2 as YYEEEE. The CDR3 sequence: CASSLERLNTEAFF. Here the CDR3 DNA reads TGTGCCAGCAGCTTAGAACGGTTGAACACTGAAGCTTTCTTT.

The CDR3 is CASSRTGFDYEQYF. DNA of the CDR3: TGCGCCAGCAGCCGCACAGGGTTTGACTACGAGCAGTACTTC. This chain joins TRBV4-1 and TRBJ2-7; D is possibly TRBD1 (6 bases). V lost 4 bases and J lost 3, with 13 bases in between. CDR1 and CDR2 (germline): MGHRA, YSYEKL. The CDR3 length is 14 residues.

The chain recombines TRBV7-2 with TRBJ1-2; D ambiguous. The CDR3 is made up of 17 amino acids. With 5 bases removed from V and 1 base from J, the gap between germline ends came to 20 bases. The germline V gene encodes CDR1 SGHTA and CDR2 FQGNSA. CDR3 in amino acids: CASSPQPAEAINYGYTF. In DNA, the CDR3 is TGTGCCAGCAGCCCCCAACCCGCCGAGGCGATTAACTATGGCTACACCTTC. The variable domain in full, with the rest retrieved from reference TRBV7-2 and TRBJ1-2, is GAGVSQSPSNKVTEKGKDVELRCDPISGHTALYWYRQSLGQGLEFLIYFQGNSAPDKSGLPSDRFSAERTGGSVSTLTIQRTQQEDSAVYLCASSPQPAEAINYGYTFGSGTRLTVV.

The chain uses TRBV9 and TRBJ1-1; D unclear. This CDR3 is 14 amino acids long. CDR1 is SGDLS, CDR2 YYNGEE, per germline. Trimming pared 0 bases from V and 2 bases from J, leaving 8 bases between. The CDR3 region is CASSVESGNTEAFF. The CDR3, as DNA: TGTGCCAGCAGCGTAGAGTCAGGAAACACTGAAGCTTTCTTT.

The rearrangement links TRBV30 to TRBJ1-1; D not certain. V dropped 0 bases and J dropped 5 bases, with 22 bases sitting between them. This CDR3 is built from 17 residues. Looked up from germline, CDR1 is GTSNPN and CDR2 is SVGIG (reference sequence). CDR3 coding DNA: TGTGCCTGGAGTGTACGGGAAGGCCCTCCGCAGGAGACTGAAGCTTTCTTT. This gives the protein CAWSVREGPPQETEAFF.

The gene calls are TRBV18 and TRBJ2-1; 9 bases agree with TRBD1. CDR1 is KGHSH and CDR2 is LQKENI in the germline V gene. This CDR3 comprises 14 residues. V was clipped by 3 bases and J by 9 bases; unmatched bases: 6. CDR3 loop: CASSPRTGAFEQFF. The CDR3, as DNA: TGTGCCAGCTCACCCCGGACAGGGGCTTTTGAGCAGTTCTTC.

CDR3 protein: CASSSGVGTGYYEQYF. CDR3 bases: TGTGCCAGCAGCTCTGGGGTCGGGACTGGGTACTACGAGCAGTACTTC. The chain couples TRBV7-2 to TRBJ2-7, with a possible D match to TRBD2 (6 bases). Germline values: CDR1 SGHTA, CDR2 FQGNSA. The CDR3 extends over 16 amino acids. Trimming shortened V by 4 bases and J by 3 bases, and 19 bases separated the two germline ends.

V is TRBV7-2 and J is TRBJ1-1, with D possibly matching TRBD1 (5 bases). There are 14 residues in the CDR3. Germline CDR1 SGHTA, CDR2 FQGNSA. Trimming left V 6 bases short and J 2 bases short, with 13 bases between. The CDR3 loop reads CASSRRQLNTEAFF. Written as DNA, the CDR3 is TGTGCCAGCAGTCGTAGACAGCTAAACACTGAAGCTTTCTTT.

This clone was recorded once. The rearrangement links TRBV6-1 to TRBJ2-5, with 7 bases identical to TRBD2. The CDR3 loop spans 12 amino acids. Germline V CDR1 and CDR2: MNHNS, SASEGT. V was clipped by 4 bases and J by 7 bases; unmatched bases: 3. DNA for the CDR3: TGTGCCAGCAGTGCCTCGGGGGGGACCCAGTACTTC. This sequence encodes CASSASGGTQYF.

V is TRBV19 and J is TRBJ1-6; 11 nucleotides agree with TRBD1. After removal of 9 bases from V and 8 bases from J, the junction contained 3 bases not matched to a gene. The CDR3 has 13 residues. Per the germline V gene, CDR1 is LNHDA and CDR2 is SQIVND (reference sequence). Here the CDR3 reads CASQGQGDSPLHF. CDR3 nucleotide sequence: TGTGCCAGCCAGGGACAGGGGGATTCACCCCTCCACTTT.

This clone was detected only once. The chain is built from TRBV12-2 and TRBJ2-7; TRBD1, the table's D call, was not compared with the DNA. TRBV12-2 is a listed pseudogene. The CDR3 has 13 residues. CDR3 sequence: CASRFGQGYEQYF. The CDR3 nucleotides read TGTGCAAGTCGCTTCGGACAGGGCTACGAGCAGTACTTC.

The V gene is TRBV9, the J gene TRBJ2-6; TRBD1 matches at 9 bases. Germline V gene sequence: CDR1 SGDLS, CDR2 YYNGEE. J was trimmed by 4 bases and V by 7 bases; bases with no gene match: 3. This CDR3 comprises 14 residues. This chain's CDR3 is CASGTGFGANVLTF. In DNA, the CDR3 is TGTGCCAGCGGGACAGGGTTCGGGGCCAACGTCCTGACTTTC.

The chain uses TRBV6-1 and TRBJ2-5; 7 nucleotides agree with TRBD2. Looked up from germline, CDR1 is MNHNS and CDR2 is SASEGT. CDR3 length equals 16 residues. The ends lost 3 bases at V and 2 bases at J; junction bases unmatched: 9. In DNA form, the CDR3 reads TGTGCCAGCAGTGATTGGGGGGGGAGCCAACAAGAGACCCAGTACTTC. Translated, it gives CASSDWGGSQQETQYF.

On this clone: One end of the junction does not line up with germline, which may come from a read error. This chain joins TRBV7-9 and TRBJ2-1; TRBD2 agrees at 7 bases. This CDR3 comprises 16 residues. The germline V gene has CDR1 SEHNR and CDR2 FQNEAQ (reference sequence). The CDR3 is CSSTQNGGWLFDEQFF. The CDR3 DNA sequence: TGTTCCAGCACCCAAAACGGGGGGTGGTTATTCGATGAGCAGTTCTTC.

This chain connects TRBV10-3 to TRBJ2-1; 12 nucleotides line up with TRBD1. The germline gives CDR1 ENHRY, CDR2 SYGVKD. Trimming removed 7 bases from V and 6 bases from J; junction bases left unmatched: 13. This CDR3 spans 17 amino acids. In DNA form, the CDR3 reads TGTGCCATCAACGAGGGGACAGGGGGCTTTTTTGGCAATGAGCAGTTCTTC. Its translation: CAINEGTGGFFGNEQFF.

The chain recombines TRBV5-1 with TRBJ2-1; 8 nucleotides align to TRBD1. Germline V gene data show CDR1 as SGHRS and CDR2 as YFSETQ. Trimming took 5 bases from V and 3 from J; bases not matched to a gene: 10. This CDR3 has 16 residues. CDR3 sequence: CASSFKTGTGYNEQFF. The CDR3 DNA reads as TGCGCCAGCAGTTTTAAGACGGGGACAGGCTACAATGAGCAGTTCTTC.

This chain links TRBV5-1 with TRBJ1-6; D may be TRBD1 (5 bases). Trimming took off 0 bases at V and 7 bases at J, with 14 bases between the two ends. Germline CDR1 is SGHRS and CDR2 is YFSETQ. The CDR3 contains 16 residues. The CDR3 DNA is TGCGCCAGCAGCTTGGATGACAACAGGCGGAATTCACCCCTCCACTTT. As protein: CASSLDDNRRNSPLHF. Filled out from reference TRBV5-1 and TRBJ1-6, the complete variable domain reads KAGVTQTPRYLIKTRGQQVTLSCSPISGHRSVSWYQQTPGQGLQFLFEYFSETQRNKGNFPGRFSGRQFSNSRSEMNVSTLELGDSALYLCASSLDDNRRNSPLHFGNGTRLTVT.

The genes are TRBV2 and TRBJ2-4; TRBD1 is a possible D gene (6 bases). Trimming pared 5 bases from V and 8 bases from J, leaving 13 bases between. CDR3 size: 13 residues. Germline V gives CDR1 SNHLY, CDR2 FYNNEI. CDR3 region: CASSPGGSDIQYF. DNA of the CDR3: TGTGCCAGCAGTCCTGGGGGCTCGGACATTCAGTACTTC.

CDR3 nucleotide sequence: TGTGCCAGCACCGACGGGATCACCGGGGAGCTGTTTTTT. As protein: CASTDGITGELFF. The V call is TRBV7-2, the J call TRBJ2-2; TRBD2 might be the D (5 bases). V was pared by 7 bases and J by 4 bases, with 10 bases between. CDR1 SGHTA and CDR2 FQGNSA come from the germline V gene. This CDR3 is built from 13 residues.